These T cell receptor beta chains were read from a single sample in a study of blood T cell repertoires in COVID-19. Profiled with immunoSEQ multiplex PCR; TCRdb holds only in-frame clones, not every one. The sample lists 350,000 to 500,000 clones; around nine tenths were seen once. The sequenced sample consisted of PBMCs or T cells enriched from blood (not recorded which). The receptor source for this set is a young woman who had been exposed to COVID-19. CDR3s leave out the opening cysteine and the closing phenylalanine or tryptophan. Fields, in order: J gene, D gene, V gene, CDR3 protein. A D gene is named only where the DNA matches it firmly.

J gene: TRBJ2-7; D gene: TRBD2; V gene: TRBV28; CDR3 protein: ASRRTPGLANYEQY
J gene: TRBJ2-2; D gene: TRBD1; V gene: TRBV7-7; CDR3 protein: ASSLRGDRITGELF
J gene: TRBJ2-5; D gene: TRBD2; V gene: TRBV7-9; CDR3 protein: ASSPRLAGDKETQY
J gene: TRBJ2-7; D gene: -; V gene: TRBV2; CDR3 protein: ASSWTVPYEQY
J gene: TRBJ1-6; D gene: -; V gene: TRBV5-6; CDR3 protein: ASSLGQLMYNSPLH
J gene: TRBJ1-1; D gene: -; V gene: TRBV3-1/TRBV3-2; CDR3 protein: ASSLMRQADTEAF
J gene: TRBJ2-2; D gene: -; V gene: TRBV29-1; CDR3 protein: SGGSYTGELF
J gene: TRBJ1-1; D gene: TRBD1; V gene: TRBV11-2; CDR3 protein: ASSIGTETLNTEAF
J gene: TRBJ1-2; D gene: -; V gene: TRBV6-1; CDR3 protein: ASSERGSSYGYT
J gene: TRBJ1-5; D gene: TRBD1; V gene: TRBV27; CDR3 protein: ASSADRGRSNQPQH
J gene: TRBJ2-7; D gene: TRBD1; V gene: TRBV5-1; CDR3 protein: ASSPGQGYHEQY
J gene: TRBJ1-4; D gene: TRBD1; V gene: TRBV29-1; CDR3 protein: SARQGAGNEKLF
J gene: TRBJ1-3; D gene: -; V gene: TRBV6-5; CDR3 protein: ASSYSTGFSGNTIY
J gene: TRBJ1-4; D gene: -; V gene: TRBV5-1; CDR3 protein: ASSSGQGTEKLF
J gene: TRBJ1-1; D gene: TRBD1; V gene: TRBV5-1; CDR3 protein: ASSPDRAFEAF
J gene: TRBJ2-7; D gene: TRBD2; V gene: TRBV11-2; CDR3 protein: ASSILLAGDPYEQY
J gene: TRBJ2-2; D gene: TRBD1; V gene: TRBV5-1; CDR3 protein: ASRPDRAAAGELF
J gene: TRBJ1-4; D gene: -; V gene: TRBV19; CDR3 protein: ASSAGLENEKLF
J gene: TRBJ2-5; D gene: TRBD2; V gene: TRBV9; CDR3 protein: ASSGRTSGGADLTETQY
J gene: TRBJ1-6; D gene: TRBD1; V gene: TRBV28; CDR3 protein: ASSLDRANNSPLH
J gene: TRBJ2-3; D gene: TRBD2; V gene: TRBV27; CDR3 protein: ASRPPSGGDTQY
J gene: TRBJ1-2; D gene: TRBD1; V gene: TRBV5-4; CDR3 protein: ASRRGGPQDYGYT
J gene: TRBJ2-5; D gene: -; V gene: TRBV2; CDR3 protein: ASSDEAYRETQY
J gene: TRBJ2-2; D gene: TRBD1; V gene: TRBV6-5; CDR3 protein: ASSLGGQITGELF
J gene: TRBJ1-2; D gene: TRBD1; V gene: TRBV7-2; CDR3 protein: ASSLVQGVDYGYT
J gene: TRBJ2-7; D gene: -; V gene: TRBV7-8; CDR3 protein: ASSLGLGYTYEQY
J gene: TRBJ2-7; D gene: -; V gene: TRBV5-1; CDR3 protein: ASSLAGGTPSYEQY
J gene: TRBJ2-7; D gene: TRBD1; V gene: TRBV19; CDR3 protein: ASSPTGYPYEQY
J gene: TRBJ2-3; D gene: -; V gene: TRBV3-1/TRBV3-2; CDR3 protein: ASSQGILEITDTQY
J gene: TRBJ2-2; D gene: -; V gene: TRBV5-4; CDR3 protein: ASSLEGAINTGELF
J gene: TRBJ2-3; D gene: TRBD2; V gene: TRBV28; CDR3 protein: ASSLGWRRDYSSTDTQY
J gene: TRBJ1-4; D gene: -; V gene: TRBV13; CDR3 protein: ASSLSQRNEKLF
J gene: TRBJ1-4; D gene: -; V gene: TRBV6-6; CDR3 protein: ASTAGTVNEKLF
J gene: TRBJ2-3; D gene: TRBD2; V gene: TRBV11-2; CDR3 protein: ASSTLAGGPTDTQY
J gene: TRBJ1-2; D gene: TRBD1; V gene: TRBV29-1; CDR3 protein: SVEATGGIGYT